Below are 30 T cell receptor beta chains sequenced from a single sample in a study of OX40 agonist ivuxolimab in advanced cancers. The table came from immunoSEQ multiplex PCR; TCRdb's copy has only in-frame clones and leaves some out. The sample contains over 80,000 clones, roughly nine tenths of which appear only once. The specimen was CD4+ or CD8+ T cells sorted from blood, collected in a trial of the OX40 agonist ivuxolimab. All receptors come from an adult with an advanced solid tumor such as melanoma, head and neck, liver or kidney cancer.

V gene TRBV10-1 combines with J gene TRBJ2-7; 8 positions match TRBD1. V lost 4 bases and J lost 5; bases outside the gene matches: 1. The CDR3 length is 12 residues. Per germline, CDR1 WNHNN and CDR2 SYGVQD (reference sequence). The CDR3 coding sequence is TGCGCCAGCAGTGGGGACAGGCACGAGCAGTACTTC. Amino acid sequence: CASSGDRHEQYF.

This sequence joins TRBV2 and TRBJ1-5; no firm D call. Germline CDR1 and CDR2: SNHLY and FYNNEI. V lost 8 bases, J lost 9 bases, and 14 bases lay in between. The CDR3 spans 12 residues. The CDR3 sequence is CASQNPLRPQHF. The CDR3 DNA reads TGTGCCAGCCAAAATCCCTTGCGGCCCCAGCATTTT.

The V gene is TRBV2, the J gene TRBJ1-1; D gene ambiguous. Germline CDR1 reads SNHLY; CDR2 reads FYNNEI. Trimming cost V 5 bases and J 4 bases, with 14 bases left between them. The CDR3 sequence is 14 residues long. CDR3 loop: CASSYWTARTEAFF. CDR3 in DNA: TGTGCCAGCAGTTATTGGACCGCTCGCACTGAAGCTTTCTTT.

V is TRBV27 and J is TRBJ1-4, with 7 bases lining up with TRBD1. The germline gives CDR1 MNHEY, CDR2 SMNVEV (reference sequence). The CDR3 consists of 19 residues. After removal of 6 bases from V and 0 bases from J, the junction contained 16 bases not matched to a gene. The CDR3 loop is CASRGGQEPKSATNEKLFF. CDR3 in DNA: TGTGCCAGCAGGGGCGGACAGGAACCTAAGAGTGCAACTAATGAAAAACTGTTTTTT.

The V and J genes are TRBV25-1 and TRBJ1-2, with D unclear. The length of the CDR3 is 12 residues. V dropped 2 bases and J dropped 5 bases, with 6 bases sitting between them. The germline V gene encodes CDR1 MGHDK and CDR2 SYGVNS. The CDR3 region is CASSEGLYGYTF. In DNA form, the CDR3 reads TGTGCCAGCAGTGAAGGGCTTTATGGCTACACCTTC.

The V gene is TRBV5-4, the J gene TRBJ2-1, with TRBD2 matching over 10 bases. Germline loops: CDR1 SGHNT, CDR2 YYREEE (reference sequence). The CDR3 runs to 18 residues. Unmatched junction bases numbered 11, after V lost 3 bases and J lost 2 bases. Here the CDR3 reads CASSSRRPGTSAYNEQFF. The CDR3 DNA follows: TGTGCCAGCAGCTCCCGTAGACCCGGGACTAGCGCCTACAATGAGCAGTTCTTC.

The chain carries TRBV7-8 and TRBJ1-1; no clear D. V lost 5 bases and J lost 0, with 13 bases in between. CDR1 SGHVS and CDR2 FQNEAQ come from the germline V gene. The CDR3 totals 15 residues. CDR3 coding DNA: TGTGCCAGCAGCCCTAGACGGCTCATGAACACTGAAGCTTTCTTT. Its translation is CASSPRRLMNTEAFF.

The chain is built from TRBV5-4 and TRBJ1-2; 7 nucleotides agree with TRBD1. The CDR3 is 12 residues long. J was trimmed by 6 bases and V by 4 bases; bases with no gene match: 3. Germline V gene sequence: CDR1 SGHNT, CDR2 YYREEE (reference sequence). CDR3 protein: CASSPGQDGYTF. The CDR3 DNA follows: TGTGCCAGCAGCCCCGGACAGGATGGCTACACCTTC.

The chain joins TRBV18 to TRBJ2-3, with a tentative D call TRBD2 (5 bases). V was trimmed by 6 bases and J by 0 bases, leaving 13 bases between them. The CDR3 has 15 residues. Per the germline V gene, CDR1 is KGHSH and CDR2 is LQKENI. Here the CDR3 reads CASSQRRASTDTQYF. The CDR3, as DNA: TGTGCCAGCTCCCAAAGGCGGGCGAGCACAGATACGCAGTATTTT.

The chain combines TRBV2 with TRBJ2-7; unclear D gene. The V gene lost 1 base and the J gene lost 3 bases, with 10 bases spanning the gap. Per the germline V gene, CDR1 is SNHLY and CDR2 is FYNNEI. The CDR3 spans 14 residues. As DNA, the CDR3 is TGTGCCAGCAGTGAAGGCTGGCTAATCTACGAGCAGTACTTC. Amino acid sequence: CASSEGWLIYEQYF.

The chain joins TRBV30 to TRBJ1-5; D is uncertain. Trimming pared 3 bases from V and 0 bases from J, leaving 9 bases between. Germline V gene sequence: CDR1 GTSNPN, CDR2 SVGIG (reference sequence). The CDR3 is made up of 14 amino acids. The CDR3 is CAWRARLSNQPQHF. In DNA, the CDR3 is TGTGCCTGGAGGGCCCGACTTAGCAATCAGCCCCAGCATTTT.

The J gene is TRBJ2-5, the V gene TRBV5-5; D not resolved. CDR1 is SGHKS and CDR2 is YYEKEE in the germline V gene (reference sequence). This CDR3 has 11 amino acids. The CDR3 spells CATSIGETQYF. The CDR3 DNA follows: TGTGCGACCTCGATAGGGGAGACCCAGTACTTC.

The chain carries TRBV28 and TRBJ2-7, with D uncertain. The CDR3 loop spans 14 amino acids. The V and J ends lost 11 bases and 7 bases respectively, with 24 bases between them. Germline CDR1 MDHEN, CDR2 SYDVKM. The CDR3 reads CAPSLRSTRREQYF. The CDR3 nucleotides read TGTGCCCCCAGTTTAAGGAGTACTCGACGGGAGCAGTACTTC.

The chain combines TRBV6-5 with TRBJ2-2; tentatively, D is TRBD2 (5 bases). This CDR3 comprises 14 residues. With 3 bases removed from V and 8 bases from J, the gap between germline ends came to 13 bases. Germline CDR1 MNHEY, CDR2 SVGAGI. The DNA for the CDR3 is TGTGCCAGCAGTTATGGTTCGGGGTTGGGGGAGCTGTTTTTT. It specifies CASSYGSGLGELFF.

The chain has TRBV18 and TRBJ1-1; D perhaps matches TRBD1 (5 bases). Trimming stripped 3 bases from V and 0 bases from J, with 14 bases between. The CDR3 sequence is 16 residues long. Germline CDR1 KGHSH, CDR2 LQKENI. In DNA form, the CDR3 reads TGTGCCAGCTCACCCTCCTCGGGGCAGATGAACACTGAAGCTTTCTTT. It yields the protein CASSPSSGQMNTEAFF.

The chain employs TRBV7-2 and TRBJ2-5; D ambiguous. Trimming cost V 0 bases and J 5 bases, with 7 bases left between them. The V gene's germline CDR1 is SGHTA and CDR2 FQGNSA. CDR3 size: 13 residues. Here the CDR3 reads CASSLAFRETQYF. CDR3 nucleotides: TGTGCCAGCAGCTTAGCCTTTCGGGAGACCCAGTACTTC.

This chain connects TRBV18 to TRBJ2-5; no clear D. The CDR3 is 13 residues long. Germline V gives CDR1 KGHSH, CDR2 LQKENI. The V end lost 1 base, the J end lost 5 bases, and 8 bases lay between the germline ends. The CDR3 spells CASSPQGLETQYF. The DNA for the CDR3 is TGTGCCAGCTCACCACAGGGCCTGGAGACCCAGTACTTC.

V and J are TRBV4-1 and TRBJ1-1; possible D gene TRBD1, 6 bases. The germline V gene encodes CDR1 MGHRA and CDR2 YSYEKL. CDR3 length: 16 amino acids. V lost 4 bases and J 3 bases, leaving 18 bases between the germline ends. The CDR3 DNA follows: TGCGCCAGCAGCCCCCCGGGACAAGGGGGGTACACTGAAGCTTTCTTT. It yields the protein CASSPPGQGGYTEAFF.

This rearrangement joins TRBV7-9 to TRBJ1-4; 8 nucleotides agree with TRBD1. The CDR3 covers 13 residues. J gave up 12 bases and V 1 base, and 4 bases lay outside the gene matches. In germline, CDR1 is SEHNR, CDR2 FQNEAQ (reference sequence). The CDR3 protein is CASSLVQGAELFF. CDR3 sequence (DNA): TGTGCCAGCAGCTTAGTCCAGGGGGCGGAACTGTTTTTT.

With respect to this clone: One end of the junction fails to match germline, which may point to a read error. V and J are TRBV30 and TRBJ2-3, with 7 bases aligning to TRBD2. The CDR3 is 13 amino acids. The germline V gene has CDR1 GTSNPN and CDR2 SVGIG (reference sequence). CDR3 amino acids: CAWSGGSRDTQYF. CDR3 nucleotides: TGTGCCTGGAGCGGCGGGAGCAGAGATACGCAGTATTTT.

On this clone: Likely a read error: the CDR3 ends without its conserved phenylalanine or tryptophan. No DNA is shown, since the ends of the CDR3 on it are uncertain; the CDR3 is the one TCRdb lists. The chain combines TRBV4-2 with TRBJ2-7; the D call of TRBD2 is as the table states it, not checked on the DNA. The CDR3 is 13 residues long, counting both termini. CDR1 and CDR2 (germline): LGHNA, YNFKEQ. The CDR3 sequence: CASSQEVGAGPSL.

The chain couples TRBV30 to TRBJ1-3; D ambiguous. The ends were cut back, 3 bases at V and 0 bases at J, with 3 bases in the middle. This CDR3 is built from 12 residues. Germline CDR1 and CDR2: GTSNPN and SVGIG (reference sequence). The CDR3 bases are TGTGCCTGGAGAGCCTCTGGAAACACCATATATTTT. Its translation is CAWRASGNTIYF.

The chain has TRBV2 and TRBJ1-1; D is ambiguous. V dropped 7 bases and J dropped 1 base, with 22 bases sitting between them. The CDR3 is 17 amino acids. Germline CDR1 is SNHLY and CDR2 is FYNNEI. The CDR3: CASIPNILREANTEAFF. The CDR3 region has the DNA TGTGCCAGCATTCCTAACATCCTTAGGGAGGCGAACACTGAAGCTTTCTTT.

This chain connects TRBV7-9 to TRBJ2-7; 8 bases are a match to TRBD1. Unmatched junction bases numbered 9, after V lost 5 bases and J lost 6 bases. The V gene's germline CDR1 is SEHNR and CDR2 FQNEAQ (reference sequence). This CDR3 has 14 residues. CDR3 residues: CASSPRDRISEQYF. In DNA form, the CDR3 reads TGTGCCAGCAGCCCAAGGGACAGGATAAGCGAGCAGTACTTC. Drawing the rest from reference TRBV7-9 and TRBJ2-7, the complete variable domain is DTGVSQNPRHKITKRGQNVTFRCDPISEHNRLYWYRQTLGQGPEFLTYFQNEAQLEKSRLLSDRFSAERPKGSFSTLEIQRTEQGDSAMYLCASSPRDRISEQYFGPGTRLTVT.

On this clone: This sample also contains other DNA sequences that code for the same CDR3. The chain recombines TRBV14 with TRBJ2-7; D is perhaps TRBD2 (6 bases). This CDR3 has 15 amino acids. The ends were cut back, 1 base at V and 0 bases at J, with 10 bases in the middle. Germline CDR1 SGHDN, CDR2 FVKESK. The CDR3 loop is CASSQGDSSSYEQYF. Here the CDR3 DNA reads TGTGCCAGCAGCCAAGGGGACTCGAGCTCCTACGAGCAGTACTTC.

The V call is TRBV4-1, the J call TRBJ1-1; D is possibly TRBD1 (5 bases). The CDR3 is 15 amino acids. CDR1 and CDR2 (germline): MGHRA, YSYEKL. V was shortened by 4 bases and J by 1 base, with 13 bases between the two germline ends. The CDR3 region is CASSPGTFRNTEAFF. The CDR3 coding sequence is TGCGCCAGCAGCCCCGGGACCTTCAGGAACACTGAAGCTTTCTTT.

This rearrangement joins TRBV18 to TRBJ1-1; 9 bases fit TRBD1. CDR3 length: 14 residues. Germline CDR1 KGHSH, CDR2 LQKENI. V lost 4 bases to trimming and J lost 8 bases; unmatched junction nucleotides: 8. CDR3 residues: CASSRTGEVSEAFF. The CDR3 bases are TGTGCCAGCTCACGGACAGGGGAGGTTTCGGAAGCTTTCTTT.

The CDR3 sequence: CASSQTGPLNGYTF. Here the CDR3 DNA reads TGCGCCAGCAGCCAAACCGGACCACTAAATGGCTACACCTTC. V usage is TRBV4-1 and J usage is TRBJ1-2; no clear D. CDR3 length: 14 residues. From germline, CDR1 is MGHRA and CDR2 YSYEKL. The V gene lost 2 bases and the J gene lost 6 bases, with 13 bases spanning the gap.

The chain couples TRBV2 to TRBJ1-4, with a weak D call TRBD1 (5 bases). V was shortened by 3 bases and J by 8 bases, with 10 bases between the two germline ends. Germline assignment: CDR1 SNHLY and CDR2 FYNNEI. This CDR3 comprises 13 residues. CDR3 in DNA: TGTGCCAGCAGTGACACGGGGGGGGAAAAACTGTTTTTT. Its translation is CASSDTGGEKLFF.

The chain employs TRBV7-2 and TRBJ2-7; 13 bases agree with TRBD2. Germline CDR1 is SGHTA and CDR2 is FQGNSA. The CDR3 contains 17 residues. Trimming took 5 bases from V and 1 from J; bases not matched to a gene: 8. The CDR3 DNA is TGTGCCAGCAGCCCAGGGACTAGCGGGATAAGATCCTACGAGCAGTACTTC. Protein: CASSPGTSGIRSYEQYF.